This T cell receptor beta chain was sequenced in a study of early T cells in non-severe SARS-CoV-2 infection. Trimming stripped 4 bases from V and 4 bases from J, with 12 bases between. This CDR3 is 14 amino acids long. The germline V gene encodes CDR1 SEHNR and CDR2 FQNEAQ (reference sequence). Individual cDNA molecules carried attached unique molecular identifiers. MiXCR was run by TCRdb on the 5' RACE reads, yielding one entry per CDR3 protein. The top ten clones hold 13% of a sample with about 31,000 distinct CDR3 sequences, 6% to 7.5% of them seen once. This clonotype was detected only a few times.

The TCR comes from an adult who was a healthcare worker with PCR-confirmed SARS-CoV-2 infection or an uninfected control (not recorded which). This specimen was whole blood, taken at baseline. The rearrangement joins TRBV7-9 to TRBJ2-3; maybe TRBD1 (5 bases). CDR3 in DNA: TGTGCCAGCAGCTCTACCAGGGTGGCAGATACGCAGTATTTT. Translating it yields CASSSTRVADTQYF.